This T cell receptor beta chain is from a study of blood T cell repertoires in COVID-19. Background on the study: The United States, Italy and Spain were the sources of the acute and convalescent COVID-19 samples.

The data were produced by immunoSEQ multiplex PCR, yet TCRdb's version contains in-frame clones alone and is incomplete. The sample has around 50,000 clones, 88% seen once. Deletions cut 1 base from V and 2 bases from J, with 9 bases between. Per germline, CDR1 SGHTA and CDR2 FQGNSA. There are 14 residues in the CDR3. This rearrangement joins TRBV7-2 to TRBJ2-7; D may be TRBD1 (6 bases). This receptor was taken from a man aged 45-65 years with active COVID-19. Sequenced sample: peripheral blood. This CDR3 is CASSLGQDTYEQYF. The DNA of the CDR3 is TGTGCCAGCAGCTTAGGACAGGACACCTACGAGCAGTACTTC.